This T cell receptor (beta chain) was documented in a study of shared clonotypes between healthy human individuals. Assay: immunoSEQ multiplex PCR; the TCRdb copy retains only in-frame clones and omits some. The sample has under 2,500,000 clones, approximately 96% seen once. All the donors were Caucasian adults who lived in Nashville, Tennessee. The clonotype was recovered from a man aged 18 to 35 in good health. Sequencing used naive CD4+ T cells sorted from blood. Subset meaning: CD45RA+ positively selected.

The CDR3 region is CASSSRGGTTTDTQYF. CDR3 nucleotides: TGTGCCAGCAGTAGTCGGGGGGGAACCACCACAGATACGCAGTATTTT. V and J are TRBV28 and TRBJ2-3, with 8 bases aligning to TRBD2. V gave up 5 bases and J gave up 2 bases; unmatched junction bases: 9. Germline V gives CDR1 MDHEN, CDR2 SYDVKM. The CDR3 consists of 16 residues.